These T cell receptor beta chains were read from a single sample in a study of CD8+ T cells in alopecia areata. The protocol was immunoSEQ multiplex PCR, while the TCRdb copy is restricted to in-frame clones and leaves out a portion. The sample lists approximately 160,000 clones; 60% were seen once. The material was CD4+ T cells sorted from blood, obtained at week 24, from a patient treated with tofacitinib. The origin of the receptors is a human donor with alopecia areata. Each CDR3 is given with its conserved first and last residue. D genes are given only for firm matches. Clone size, where shown, is once, few, many, or a class for clones that have expanded.

j_gene,v_gene,d_gene,abundance,CDR3aa,CDR3nt
TRBJ2-5,TRBV10-3,NA,NA,CAISRGWEAIETQYF,TGTGCCATCAGCCGAGGGTGGGAGGCAATAGAGACCCAGTACTTC
TRBJ1-5,TRBV30,NA,NA,CAWSVRTGNQPQHF,TGTGCCTGGAGTGTCCGGACAGGCAATCAGCCCCAGCATTTT
TRBJ1-2,TRBV30,TRBD1,NA,CAWSKLQGGGPYGYTF,TGTGCCTGGAGTAAATTACAGGGGGGGGGCCCCTATGGCTACACCTTC
TRBJ2-4,TRBV29-1,NA,few,CSVTRDSDIQYF,TGCAGCGTTACAAGGGACTCGGACATTCAGTACTTC
TRBJ2-1,TRBV30,TRBD2,NA,CAWSVPGWSGGREQFF,TGTGCCTGGAGTGTCCCCGGGTGGAGCGGGGGGCGGGAGCAGTTCTTC
TRBJ2-5,TRBV29-1,TRBD1,NA,CSVDTGTGGREQYF,TGCAGCGTGGACACCGGGACAGGGGGTAGGGAGCAGTACTTC
TRBJ1-5,TRBV5-1,NA,NA,CASRAEGNQPQHF,TGCGCCAGCAGGGCGGAGGGCAATCAGCCCCAGCATTTT
TRBJ1-5,TRBV30,NA,NA,CAWTKAGGHQPQHF,TGTGCCTGGACCAAGGCGGGGGGTCATCAGCCCCAGCATTTT
TRBJ1-6,TRBV6-5,TRBD1,once,CASSYQGAPLHF,TGTGCCAGCAGTTACCAGGGGGCACCCCTCCACTTT
TRBJ1-3,TRBV25-1,NA,NA,CASSTGNTIYF,TGTGCCAGCAGTACTGGAAACACCATATATTTT
TRBJ1-5,TRBV27,NA,few,CASSLRGDYSNQPQHF,TGTGCCAGCAGTTTAAGGGGAGACTATAGCAATCAGCCCCAGCATTTT
TRBJ2-2,TRBV2,NA,NA,CASSDGGRSTGELFF,TGTGCCAGCAGTGACGGAGGGAGAAGTACCGGGGAGCTGTTTTTT
TRBJ1-2,TRBV10-3,TRBD1,NA,CAISESGQGSYGYTF,TGTGCCATCAGTGAGTCGGGACAGGGGAGCTATGGCTACACCTTC
TRBJ2-5,TRBV9,NA,few,CASSVGADQETQYF,TGTGCCAGCAGCGTAGGGGCCGACCAAGAGACCCAGTACTTC
TRBJ1-1,TRBV6-5,NA,NA,CASRSDSRRAFF,TGTGCCAGCAGATCCGACAGCCGGCGGGCTTTCTTT